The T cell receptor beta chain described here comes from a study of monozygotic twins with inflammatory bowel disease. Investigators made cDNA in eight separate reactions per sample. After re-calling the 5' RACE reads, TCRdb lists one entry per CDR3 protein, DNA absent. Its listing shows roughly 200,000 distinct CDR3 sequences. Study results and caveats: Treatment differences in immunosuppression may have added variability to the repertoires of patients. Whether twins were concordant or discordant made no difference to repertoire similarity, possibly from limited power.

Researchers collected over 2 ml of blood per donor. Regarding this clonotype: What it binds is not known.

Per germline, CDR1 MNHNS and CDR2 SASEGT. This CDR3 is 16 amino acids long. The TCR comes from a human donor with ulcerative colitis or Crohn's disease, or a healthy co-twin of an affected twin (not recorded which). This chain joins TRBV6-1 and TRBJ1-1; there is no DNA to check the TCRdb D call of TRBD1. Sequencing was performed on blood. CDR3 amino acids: CASSSPGQGKGTEAFF.